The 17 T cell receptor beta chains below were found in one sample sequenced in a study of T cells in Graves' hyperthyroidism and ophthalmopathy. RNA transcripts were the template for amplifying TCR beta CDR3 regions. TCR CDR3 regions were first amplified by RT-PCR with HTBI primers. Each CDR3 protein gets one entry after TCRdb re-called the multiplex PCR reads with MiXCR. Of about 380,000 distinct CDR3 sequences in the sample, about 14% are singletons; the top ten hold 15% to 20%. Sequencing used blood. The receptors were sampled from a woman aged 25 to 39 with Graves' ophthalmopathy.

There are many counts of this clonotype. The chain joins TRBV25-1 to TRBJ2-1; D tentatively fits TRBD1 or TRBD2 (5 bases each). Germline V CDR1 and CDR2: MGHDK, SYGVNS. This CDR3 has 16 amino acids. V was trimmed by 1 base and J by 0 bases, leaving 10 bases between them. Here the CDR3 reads CASSESPGSSYNEQFF. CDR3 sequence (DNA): TGTGCCAGCAGTGAATCTCCAGGGAGCTCCTACAATGAGCAGTTCTTC. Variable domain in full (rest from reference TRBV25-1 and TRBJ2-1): EADIYQTPRYLVIGTGKKITLECSQTMGHDKMYWYQQDPGMELHLIHYSYGVNSTEKGDLSSESTVSRIRTEHFPLTLESARPSHTSQYLCASSESPGSSYNEQFFGPGTRLTVL.

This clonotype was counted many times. CDR3 region: CASSLGQGQNTEAFF. Written as DNA, the CDR3 is TGTGCCAGCAGCTTGGGACAGGGCCAGAACACTGAAGCTTTCTTT. The chain couples TRBV7-6 to TRBJ1-1; 9 nucleotides align to TRBD1. V dropped 3 bases and J dropped 1; count of bases not matched to a gene: 3. Germline loops: CDR1 SGHVS, CDR2 FNYEAQ. The CDR3 covers 15 residues.

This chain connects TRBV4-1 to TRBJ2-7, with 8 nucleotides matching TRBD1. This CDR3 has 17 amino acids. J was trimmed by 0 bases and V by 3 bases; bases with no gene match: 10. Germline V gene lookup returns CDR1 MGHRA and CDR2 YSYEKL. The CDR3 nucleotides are TGCGCCAGCAGCCACGCAGGGGGCGGTGGAAGCTCCTACGAGCAGTACTTC. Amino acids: CASSHAGGGGSSYEQYF.

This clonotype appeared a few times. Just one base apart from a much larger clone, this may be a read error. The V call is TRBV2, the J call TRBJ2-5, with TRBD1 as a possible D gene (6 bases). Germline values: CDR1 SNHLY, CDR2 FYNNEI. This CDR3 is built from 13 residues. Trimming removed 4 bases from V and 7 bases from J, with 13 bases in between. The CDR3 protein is CASSGGHRGTQYF. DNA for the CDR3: TGTGCCAGCAGTGGGGGGCATCGAGGGACCCAGTACTTC.

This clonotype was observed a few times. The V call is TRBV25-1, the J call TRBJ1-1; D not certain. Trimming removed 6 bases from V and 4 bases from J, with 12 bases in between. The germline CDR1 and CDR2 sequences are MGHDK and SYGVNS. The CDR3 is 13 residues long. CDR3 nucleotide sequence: TGTGCCAGCAGCCCGTCCTACCCCACTGAAGCTTTCTTT. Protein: CASSPSYPTEAFF.

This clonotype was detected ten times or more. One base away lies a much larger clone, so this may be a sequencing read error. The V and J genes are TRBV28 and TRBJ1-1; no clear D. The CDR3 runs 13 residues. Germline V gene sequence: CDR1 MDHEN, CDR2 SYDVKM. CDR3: CASSLFVNTEASF. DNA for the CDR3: TGTGCCAGCAGTTTGTTTGTGAACACTGAAGCTTCCTTT.

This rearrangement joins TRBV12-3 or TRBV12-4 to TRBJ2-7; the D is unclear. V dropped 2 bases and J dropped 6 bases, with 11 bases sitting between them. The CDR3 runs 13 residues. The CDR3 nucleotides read TGTGCCAGCAGTTTAAGGCGGTCCGGCGAGCAGTACTTC. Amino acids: CASSLRRSGEQYF.

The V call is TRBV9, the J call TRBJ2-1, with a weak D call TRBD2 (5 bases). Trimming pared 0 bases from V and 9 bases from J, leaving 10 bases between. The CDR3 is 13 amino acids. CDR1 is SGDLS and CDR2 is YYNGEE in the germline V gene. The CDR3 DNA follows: TGTGCCAGCAGCGTAGGAGGGTCTATTGAGCAGTTCTTC. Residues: CASSVGGSIEQFF.

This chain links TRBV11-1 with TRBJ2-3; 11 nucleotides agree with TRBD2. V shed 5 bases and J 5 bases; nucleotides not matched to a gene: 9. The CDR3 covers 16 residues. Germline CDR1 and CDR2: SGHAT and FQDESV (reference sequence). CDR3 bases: TGTGCCAGCAGCCCGTTACTAGCGGGGGCGAAAGATACGCAGTATTTT. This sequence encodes CASSPLLAGAKDTQYF.

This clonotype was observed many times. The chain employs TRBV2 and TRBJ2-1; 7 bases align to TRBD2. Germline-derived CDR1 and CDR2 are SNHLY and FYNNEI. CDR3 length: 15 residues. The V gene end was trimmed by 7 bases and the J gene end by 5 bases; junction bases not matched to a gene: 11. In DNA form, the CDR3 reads TGTGCCAGCACCCTGTGGGACTACACTGACAATGAGCAGTTCTTC. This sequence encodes CASTLWDYTDNEQFF.

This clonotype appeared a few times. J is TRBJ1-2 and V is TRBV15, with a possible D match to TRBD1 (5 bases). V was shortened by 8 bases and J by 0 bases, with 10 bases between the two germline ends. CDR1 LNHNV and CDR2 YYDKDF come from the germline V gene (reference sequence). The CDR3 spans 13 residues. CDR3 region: CATRDAANYGYTF. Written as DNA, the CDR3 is TGTGCCACCCGGGACGCCGCTAACTATGGCTACACCTTC.

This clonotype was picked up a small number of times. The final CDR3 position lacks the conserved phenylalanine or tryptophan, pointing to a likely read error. Written as DNA, the CDR3 is TGTGCCAGCAGTTCCCCCGGGTTAAGGGAGACCCAGTACCTC. Encoded protein: CASSSPGLRETQYL. The chain carries TRBV6-5 and TRBJ2-5; D is unresolved. In germline, CDR1 is MNHEY, CDR2 SVGAGI. This CDR3 is built from 14 residues. V lost 4 bases and J lost 5, with 14 bases in between.

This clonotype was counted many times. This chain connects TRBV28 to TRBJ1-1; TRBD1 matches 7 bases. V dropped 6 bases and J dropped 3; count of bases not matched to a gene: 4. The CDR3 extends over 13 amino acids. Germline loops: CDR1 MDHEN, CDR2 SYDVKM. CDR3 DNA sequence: TGTGCCAGCAGAGGAACAGGGGACACTGAAGCTTTCTTT. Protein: CASRGTGDTEAFF.

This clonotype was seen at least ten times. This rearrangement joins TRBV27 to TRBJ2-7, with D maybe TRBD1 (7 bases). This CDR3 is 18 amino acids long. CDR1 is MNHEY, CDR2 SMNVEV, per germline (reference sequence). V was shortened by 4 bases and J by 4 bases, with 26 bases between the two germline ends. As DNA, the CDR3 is TGTGCCAGCAGTTCATTACGGAGGGGGAGACAGGGTTTATACGAGCAGTACTTC. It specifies CASSSLRRGRQGLYEQYF.

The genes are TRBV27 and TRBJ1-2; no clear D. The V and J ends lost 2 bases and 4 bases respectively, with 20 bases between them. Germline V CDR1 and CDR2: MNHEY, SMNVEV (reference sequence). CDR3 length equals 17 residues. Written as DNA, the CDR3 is TGTGCCAGCAGTTTAATTAGAGGGCGCGGGTCTTCCTATGGCTACACCTTC. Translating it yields CASSLIRGRGSSYGYTF.

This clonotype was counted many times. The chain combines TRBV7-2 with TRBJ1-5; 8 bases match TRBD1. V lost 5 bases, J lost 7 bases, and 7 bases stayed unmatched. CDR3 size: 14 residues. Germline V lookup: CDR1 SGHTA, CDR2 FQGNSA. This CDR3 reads CASSQGPGGQPQHF. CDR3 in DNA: TGTGCCAGCAGCCAAGGGCCAGGGGGCCAGCCCCAGCATTTT.

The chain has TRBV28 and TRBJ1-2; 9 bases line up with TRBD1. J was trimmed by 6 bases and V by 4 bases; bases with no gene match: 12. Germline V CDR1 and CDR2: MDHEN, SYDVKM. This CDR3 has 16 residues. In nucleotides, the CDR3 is TGTGCCAGCAGTTACTTGAGGGACAGGGTTTTCGATGGCTACACCTTC. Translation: CASSYLRDRVFDGYTF.